A selection of T cell receptor beta chains follows, all from one sample in a study of technical replicates of blood from a few donors. TCRdb keeps only in-frame clones here, not all; method: immunoSEQ multiplex PCR. The data hold roughly 48,000 clones, with approximately 90% observed a single time. Input material: PBMCs. The receptors stem from a human donor in good health. Some clones in this sample may be carry-over from other donors' samples. CDR3s include the opening cysteine and the closing phenylalanine or tryptophan. The D gene is left open where the match is weak. Only some rows state a clone size, as once, few, many or a class for expanded clones.

>-|TRBV9|TRBD2|TRBJ2-7
CASSSSGIWGEQYF
TGTGCCAGCAGCTCCAGCGGGATCTGGGGGGAGCAGTACTTC
>-|TRBV27|TRBD2|TRBJ2-3
CASSTSGGPTDTQYF
TGTGCCAGCAGTACTAGCGGGGGCCCCACAGATACGCAGTATTTT
>few|TRBV6-4|TRBD2|TRBJ2-3
CASSGLAGDQTQYF
TGTGCCAGCAGTGGGCTAGCGGGAGATCAGACGCAGTATTTT
>-|TRBV13|TRBD1|TRBJ1-1
CASSKRTGNTEAFF
TGTGCCAGCAGCAAACGGACAGGGAACACTGAAGCTTTCTTT
>-|TRBV9|TRBD2|TRBJ2-7
CASSVEGGGAYEQYF
TGTGCCAGCAGCGTAGAGGGCGGGGGGGCTTACGAGCAGTACTTC
>once|TRBV6-6|-|TRBJ2-2
CASNLWGRTGELFF
TGTGCCAGCAACCTTTGGGGGCGAACCGGGGAGCTGTTTTTT
>-|TRBV5-1|TRBD1|TRBJ2-7
CASSLVGDSLYEQYF
TGCGCCAGCAGCTTGGTCGGGGACAGCCTCTACGAGCAGTACTTC
>-|TRBV4-1|TRBD2|TRBJ2-7
CASSQDLLAGGYEQYF
TGCGCCAGCAGCCAAGATTTACTAGCGGGGGGGTACGAGCAGTACTTC
>-|TRBV7-2|TRBD2|TRBJ2-1
CASSQSSGRPEQFF
TGTGCCAGCAGCCAATCTAGCGGGAGGCCTGAGCAGTTCTTC
>-|TRBV30|-|TRBJ2-7
CAYASLSSYEQYF
TGTGCCTACGCGAGCCTGAGCTCCTACGAGCAGTACTTC
>-|TRBV5-1|TRBD2|TRBJ2-1
CASSASGGYNEQFF
TGCGCCAGCAGCGCCTCCGGGGGGTACAATGAGCAGTTCTTC
>once|TRBV29-1|TRBD1|TRBJ2-7
CSVELRQGALSYEQYF
TGCAGCGTTGAGCTCCGGCAGGGGGCTCTGTCCTACGAGCAGTACTTC
>-|TRBV19|-|TRBJ1-1
CASSVRGQGTEAFF
TGTGCCAGTAGTGTAAGGGGCCAGGGCACTGAAGCTTTCTTT
>-|TRBV6-5|TRBD2|TRBJ2-1
CASSRTSGDNEQFF
TGTGCCAGCAGTAGGACTAGCGGGGACAATGAGCAGTTCTTC
>-|TRBV19|-|TRBJ1-3
CATRVSSGNTIYF
TGTGCCACCAGGGTTAGCTCTGGAAACACCATATATTTT
>-|TRBV30|-|TRBJ1-1
CAWSVRGVQGTEAFF
TGTGCCTGGAGTGTACGCGGGGTTCAGGGCACTGAAGCTTTCTTT
>-|TRBV5-1|-|TRBJ1-1
CASSQGGTHMNTEAFF
TGCGCCAGCAGCCAGGGAGGGACCCACATGAACACTGAAGCTTTCTTT
>-|TRBV27|TRBD2|TRBJ2-7
CASSAGGPGEQYF
TGTGCCAGCAGCGCGGGGGGGCCGGGCGAGCAGTACTTC
>-|TRBV6-6|TRBD2|TRBJ2-7
CASSMTSGSSYEQYF
TGTGCCAGCAGCATGACTAGCGGGAGCTCCTACGAGCAGTACTTC
>-|TRBV30|-|TRBJ2-1
CAWSVPPQRPEQFF
TGTGCCTGGAGTGTACCACCGCAGCGCCCGGAGCAGTTCTTC
>-|TRBV19|TRBD2|TRBJ2-1
CASSPTISSAGDNEQFF
TGTGCCAGTAGTCCCACAATCAGTTCAGCGGGGGACAATGAGCAGTTCTTC
>-|TRBV29-1|-|TRBJ1-4
CSVAGSEKLFF
TGCAGCGTTGCGGGGAGTGAAAAACTGTTTTTT
>few|TRBV11-2|-|TRBJ2-7
CASSLVCCRESYEQYF
TGTGCCAGCAGCTTAGTTTGTTGCCGGGAGAGCTACGAGCAGTACTTC
>-|TRBV9|-|TRBJ2-5
CASSVARGWGETQYF
TGTGCCAGCAGCGTAGCCAGGGGCTGGGGAGAGACCCAGTACTTC
>-|TRBV6-1|TRBD1|TRBJ1-2
CAIRTGQGASGYTF
TGTGCCATTCGTACGGGACAGGGGGCAAGTGGCTACACCTTC
>-|TRBV6-5|-|TRBJ1-6
CASSSGLTGFHSPLHF
TGTGCCAGCAGTTCGGGCCTGACAGGTTTCCATTCACCCCTCCACTTT
>few|TRBV28|TRBD1|TRBJ2-7
CASSFGDRSYEQYF
TGTGCCAGCAGTTTCGGGGACAGATCCTACGAGCAGTACTTC
>-|TRBV5-1|-|TRBJ1-1
CASSLTILADTEAFF
TGCGCCAGCAGCTTGACGATTTTAGCGGACACTGAAGCTTTCTTT
>once|TRBV13|-|TRBJ1-2
CASSLGDGGGYTF
TGTGCCAGCAGCTTAGGAGACGGAGGGGGCTACACCTTC
>-|TRBV11-2|-|TRBJ2-6
CASSRIFPLSPIANVLTF
TGTGCCAGCAGCCGTATATTCCCATTGAGCCCTATCGCCAACGTCCTGACTTTC
>-|TRBV7-6|-|TRBJ1-6
CASATGLNSPLHF
TGTGCCAGTGCGACAGGACTCAATTCACCCCTCCACTTT
>-|TRBV5-4|-|TRBJ1-2
CASSLGEYGYTF
TGTGCCAGCAGCTTGGGGGAGTATGGCTACACCTTC
>few|TRBV11-3|TRBD2|TRBJ2-2
CASSFYREGTGELFF
TGTGCCAGCAGCTTTTATCGGGAGGGCACCGGGGAGCTGTTTTTT
>-|TRBV10-3|TRBD2|TRBJ2-3
CANRAAGGLTDTQYF
TGTGCCAACCGGGCAGCGGGGGGGCTTACAGATACGCAGTATTTT
>few|TRBV7-9|-|TRBJ1-1
CASSFVGEAFF
TGTGCCAGCAGCTTCGTTGGCGAAGCTTTCTTT
>-|TRBV4-2|TRBD2|TRBJ2-1
CASSPKGAGGYNEQFF
TGTGCCAGCAGCCCCAAGGGTGCGGGAGGGTACAATGAGCAGTTCTTC
>-|TRBV7-9|TRBD2|TRBJ2-1
CASSALTGLAGVNEQFF
TGTGCCAGCAGCGCCTTAACGGGACTAGCGGGGGTAAATGAGCAGTTCTTC
>-|TRBV30|-|TRBJ1-1
CAWSAQENTEAFF
TGTGCCTGGAGTGCACAGGAGAACACTGAAGCTTTCTTT
>-|TRBV9|TRBD1|TRBJ1-4
CASSVGQTGGNEKLFF
TGTGCCAGCAGCGTAGGCCAGACAGGGGGTAATGAAAAACTGTTTTTT
>-|TRBV5-1|TRBD2|TRBJ2-7
CASSPLGGHEQYF
TGCGCCAGCAGCCCGCTGGGAGGGCACGAGCAGTACTTC
>-|TRBV6-6|-|TRBJ1-1
CASSQGGTEAFF
TGTGCCAGCAGTCAGGGAGGGACTGAAGCTTTCTTT
>-|TRBV11-2|-|TRBJ2-4
CASSLDGLGGTKNIQYF
TGTGCCAGCAGCTTAGACGGCCTAGGAGGGACCAAAAACATTCAGTACTTC
>once|TRBV10-3|-|TRBJ1-6
CAIRDSSYNSPLHF
TGTGCCATCCGGGATAGCTCCTATAATTCACCCCTCCACTTT
>-|TRBV19|TRBD1|TRBJ2-1
CASTISGGSNNEQFF
TGTGCCAGTACCATATCAGGGGGCAGTAACAATGAGCAGTTCTTC
>-|TRBV6-5|-|TRBJ2-5
CASSYSGGLTETQYF
TGTGCCAGCAGTTACTCCGGGGGGCTGACAGAGACCCAGTACTTC
>-|TRBV6-4|TRBD1|TRBJ1-1
CASSATGTTEAFF
TGTGCCAGCAGCGCGACAGGGACCACTGAAGCTTTCTTT
>-|TRBV2|-|TRBJ2-2
CASSRNTGELFF
TGTGCCAGCAGCAGAAACACCGGGGAGCTGTTTTTT
>-|TRBV4-1|TRBD1|TRBJ1-2
CASSQYRGREYGYTF
TGCGCCAGCAGCCAATACAGGGGGCGCGAGTATGGCTACACCTTC
>-|TRBV6-1|-|TRBJ1-2
CASSLTGFAAGYTF
TGTGCCAGCAGTTTGACAGGCTTCGCGGCTGGCTACACCTTC
>-|TRBV29-1|-|TRBJ1-2
CSVMQGGNYGYTF
TGCAGCGTTATGCAGGGAGGTAACTATGGCTACACCTTC
>-|TRBV4-3|-|TRBJ1-3
CASSQGDNSGNTIYF
TGCGCCAGCAGCCAAGGGGACAATTCTGGAAACACCATATATTTT
>-|TRBV11-3|TRBD2|TRBJ2-7
CASRSKGVGTSSIHEQYF
TGTGCCAGCAGATCAAAGGGGGTGGGGACTAGTAGTATCCACGAGCAGTACTTC
>-|TRBV7-9|-|TRBJ2-7
CASSLALPARAEQYF
TGTGCCAGCAGCTTAGCGCTACCAGCGCGGGCCGAGCAGTACTTC
>-|TRBV28|-|TRBJ1-1
CASSLVSRNTEAFF
TGTGCCAGCAGTTTGGTTTCGCGGAACACTGAAGCTTTCTTT
>-|TRBV7-2|-|TRBJ1-2
CASSLVVAGGAGYTF
TGTGCCAGCAGCTTAGTCGTGGCGGGGGGCGCCGGCTACACCTTC